These 21 T cell receptor beta chains were sequenced from one sample in a study of T-cell reconstitution after alpha-beta-depleted transplantation in children. Unique molecular identifiers were used to barcode this TCRbeta library. TCRdb fed the PCR reads into MiXCR, producing one record per CDR3 protein. The table shows more than 400,000 distinct CDR3 sequences, with about 45% occurring only once. The source was PBMCs, collected before TCRalphabeta/CD19-depleted stem cell transplant. The receptors stem from a girl aged 2-15 years with aplastic anemia, due to receive a stem cell transplant.

The chain links TRBV10-3 to TRBJ2-5; TRBD1 aligns across 7 bases. This CDR3 spans 13 amino acids. Unmatched junction bases numbered 5, after V lost 8 bases and J lost 2 bases. From germline, CDR1 is ENHRY and CDR2 SYGVKD. For the CDR3, the DNA is TGTGCCATCTGGGACAGCCAACAAGAGACCCAGTACTTC. Encoded protein: CAIWDSQQETQYF.

This clonotype has just a few counts. The V gene is TRBV25-1, the J gene TRBJ1-5; a possible D gene is TRBD1 (5 bases). V lost 3 bases and J lost 7, with 10 bases in between. Germline V gene sequence: CDR1 MGHDK, CDR2 SYGVNS. The CDR3 runs 13 residues. CDR3 nucleotides: TGTGCCAGCAGTGACAGGGATCGGCAGCCCCAGCATTTT. Residues: CASSDRDRQPQHF.

The rearrangement uses TRBV4-2 and TRBJ1-3; the D is unclear. CDR1 is LGHNA, CDR2 YNFKEQ, per germline. The V and J ends lost 0 bases and 6 bases respectively, with 6 bases between them. This CDR3 is built from 13 residues. CDR3 loop: CASSQDLPNTIYF. CDR3 coding DNA: TGTGCCAGCAGCCAAGATCTTCCAAACACCATATATTTT.

This clonotype was counted many times. The CDR3 sequence is CSARDTPHRDWTEAFF. CDR3 in DNA: TGCAGTGCTAGAGATACCCCCCACAGGGATTGGACTGAAGCTTTCTTT. The J gene is TRBJ1-1, the V gene TRBV20-1; possibly TRBD1 for D (6 bases). Per germline, CDR1 DFQATT and CDR2 SNEGSKA (reference sequence). Trimming stripped 0 bases from V and 5 bases from J, with 19 bases between. The CDR3 spans 16 residues.

This chain joins TRBV20-1 and TRBJ2-2; tentatively, D is TRBD1 or TRBD2 (8 bases each). Germline loops: CDR1 DFQATT, CDR2 SNEGSKA (reference sequence). This CDR3 has 18 amino acids. Trimming shortened V by 0 bases and J by 5 bases, and 22 bases separated the two germline ends. The CDR3 reads CSARDRTGGTGPTGELFF. The CDR3 DNA is TGCAGTGCTAGAGATAGGACGGGGGGGACAGGACCAACCGGGGAGCTGTTTTTT.

CDR3 protein: CASSLGGGSGQETQYF. The CDR3 DNA reads as TGTGCCAGCAGCTTAGGGGGCGGGAGTGGACAAGAGACCCAGTACTTC. The chain employs TRBV7-3 and TRBJ2-5, with a possible D match to TRBD2 (7 bases). V gave up 2 bases and J gave up 2 bases, with 15 bases separating them. The CDR3 has 16 amino acids. Germline CDR1 reads SGHTA; CDR2 reads FQGTGA.

V and J are TRBV7-9 and TRBJ2-5; 7 bases line up with TRBD1. The V gene's germline CDR1 is SEHNR and CDR2 FQNEAQ (reference sequence). CDR3 length: 14 amino acids. The V and J ends lost 6 bases and 0 bases, in that order; junction bases with no gene match: 4. The chain's CDR3 is CASRTQGDQETQYF. The CDR3 DNA sequence: TGTGCCAGCAGAACCCAGGGGGACCAAGAGACCCAGTACTTC.

This clonotype was detected only once. V gene TRBV7-2 combines with J gene TRBJ2-3; the match to TRBD1 covers 7 bases. V lost 3 bases to trimming and J lost 2 bases; unmatched junction nucleotides: 8. Germline V gene lookup returns CDR1 SGHTA and CDR2 FQGNSA. This CDR3 region has 16 residues. CDR3 DNA: TGTGCCAGCAGCTTGAACAGGGGCTACTACACAGATACGCAGTATTTT. Translating gives CASSLNRGYYTDTQYF. The full variable domain, its missing parts supplied by reference TRBV7-2 and TRBJ2-3, is GAGVSQSPSNKVTEKGKDVELRCDPISGHTALYWYRQSLGQGLEFLIYFQGNSAPDKSGLPSDRFSAERTGGSVSTLTIQRTQQEDSAVYLCASSLNRGYYTDTQYFGPGTRLTVL.

This chain uses TRBV25-1 with TRBJ2-1; D uncertain. Trimming took off 3 bases at V and 0 bases at J, with 12 bases between the two ends. Germline loops: CDR1 MGHDK, CDR2 SYGVNS. The CDR3 spans 16 residues. CDR3 sequence (DNA): TGTGCCAGCAGTGATCTCGAAAGAGGCTCCTACAATGAGCAGTTCTTC. Its translation is CASSDLERGSYNEQFF.

V usage is TRBV5-1 and J usage is TRBJ2-2; a weak D match, TRBD2 (5 bases). The CDR3 loop spans 16 amino acids. Trimming took 7 bases from V and 5 from J, leaving 21 bases between them. Germline V gene lookup returns CDR1 SGHRS and CDR2 YFSETQ. The CDR3 spells CASRPSSSRGTGELFF. In DNA, the CDR3 is TGCGCCAGCCGACCCTCTAGCAGCAGAGGGACCGGGGAGCTGTTTTTT. Looking up the rest from reference TRBV5-1 and TRBJ2-2 gives the full variable domain: KAGVTQTPRYLIKTRGQQVTLSCSPISGHRSVSWYQQTPGQGLQFLFEYFSETQRNKGNFPGRFSGRQFSNSRSEMNVSTLELGDSALYLCASRPSSSRGTGELFFGEGSRLTVL.

This clonotype was seen repeatedly, ten times or more. This sequence joins TRBV20-1 and TRBJ2-5, with D perhaps TRBD1 (7 bases). V lost 6 bases, J lost 5 bases, and 13 bases lay in between. CDR1 is DFQATT, CDR2 SNEGSKA, per germline (reference sequence). The CDR3 length is 12 residues. The CDR3 loop is CSALRGRETQYF. CDR3 in DNA: TGCAGTGCGCTCAGGGGGAGGGAGACCCAGTACTTC.

The CDR3 DNA is TGTGCCAGCAGCCAATTTAGGCGCGTTTACAATGAGCAGTTCTTC. This gives the protein CASSQFRRVYNEQFF. The chain is built from TRBV3-1 and TRBJ2-1; no reliable D call. This CDR3 is built from 15 residues. V gave up 2 bases and J gave up 4 bases, with 12 bases separating them. CDR1 is LGHDT, CDR2 YNNKEL, per germline (reference sequence).

There are a few counts of this clonotype. This chain uses TRBV2 with TRBJ1-2, with D perhaps matching TRBD1 (5 bases). There are 17 residues in the CDR3. V was pared by 8 bases and J by 6 bases, with 28 bases between. Germline CDR1 SNHLY, CDR2 FYNNEI. Here the CDR3 DNA reads TGTGCCAGCCGCCCAGGACCGGGAGGACGGGGGTGGGATGGCTACACCTTC. Translation gives CASRPGPGGRGWDGYTF.

Comments on this clonotype: At one end, the junction sequence differs from germline, possibly due to a read error. The V gene is TRBV19, the J gene TRBJ2-6; possibly TRBD1 or TRBD2 for D (5 bases each). The CDR3 has 16 amino acids. Germline V gene lookup returns CDR1 LNHDA and CDR2 SQIVND (reference sequence). The CDR3 DNA sequence: TGTGCCAGTAGTATTCCCCCGGGAACTGGGGCCAACGTTCTGACTTTC. Its translation is CASSIPPGTGANVLTF.

This clonotype came up a few times. The chain employs TRBV10-2 and TRBJ1-1; D gene unclear. CDR1 and CDR2 from the germline V gene are WSHSY and SAAADI. Trimming stripped 6 bases from V and 7 bases from J, with 9 bases between. This CDR3 contains 11 residues. CDR3 sequence (DNA): TGCGCCAGCAGGTGGGAGGTTGAAGCTTTCTTT. This translates into CASRWEVEAFF.

The chain employs TRBV12-3 or TRBV12-4 and TRBJ2-2, with 8 bases aligning to TRBD1. J gave up 7 bases and V 5 bases, and 3 bases lay outside the gene matches. The CDR3 runs 13 residues. CDR3 coding DNA: TGTGCCAGCAGTGACAGGGGCAACGGGGAGCTGTTTTTT. Translated, it gives CASSDRGNGELFF.

This clonotype has at least ten counts. The chain has TRBV20-1 and TRBJ1-1; D gene unclear. CDR1 and CDR2 (germline): DFQATT, SNEGSKA (reference sequence). V was trimmed by 6 bases and J by 3 bases, leaving 5 bases between them. CDR3 length: 10 residues. In DNA form, the CDR3 reads TGCAGTGCACTGGACACTGAAGCTTTCTTT. Amino acid sequence: CSALDTEAFF.

This chain links TRBV2 with TRBJ2-1; D unresolved. Deletions cut 8 bases from V and 10 bases from J, with 15 bases between. The CDR3 covers 12 residues. Germline V gene sequence: CDR1 SNHLY, CDR2 FYNNEI. In nucleotides, the CDR3 is TGTGCCAGCGGGGATCGCCCAAGGGAGCAGTTCTTC. Its protein product is CASGDRPREQFF.

The chain employs TRBV7-8 and TRBJ2-2; 8 bases line up with TRBD2. CDR3 length equals 16 residues. J lost 7 bases, V lost 5 bases, and 12 bases had no gene match. Germline values: CDR1 SGHVS, CDR2 FQNEAQ. CDR3 sequence reads: CASSDIGGGLVGELFF. CDR3 DNA: TGTGCCAGCAGCGACATCGGCGGGGGGTTGGTCGGGGAGCTGTTTTTT.

The V call is TRBV10-3, the J call TRBJ2-7; maybe TRBD2 (7 bases). CDR3 length: 15 amino acids. The V gene lost 5 bases and the J gene lost 3 bases, with 17 bases spanning the gap. CDR1 and CDR2 (germline): ENHRY, SYGVKD. CDR3 in amino acids: CAISTQRDTFYEQYF. CDR3 nucleotides: TGTGCCATCAGTACCCAGCGGGACACTTTCTACGAGCAGTACTTC.

Concerning this clonotype: A much more abundant neighbour one base away suggests this may be a read error. J is TRBJ2-2 and V is TRBV4-3; the D gene is possibly TRBD2 (6 bases). Germline assignment: CDR1 LGHNA and CDR2 YSLEER. The CDR3 totals 15 residues. Trimming removed 4 bases from V and 3 bases from J, with 12 bases in between. CDR3 sequence (DNA): TGCGCCAGCAGCCCTGGTTCGGGGGACACCGGGGAGCTGTTTTTT. Translating gives CASSPGSGDTGELFF.